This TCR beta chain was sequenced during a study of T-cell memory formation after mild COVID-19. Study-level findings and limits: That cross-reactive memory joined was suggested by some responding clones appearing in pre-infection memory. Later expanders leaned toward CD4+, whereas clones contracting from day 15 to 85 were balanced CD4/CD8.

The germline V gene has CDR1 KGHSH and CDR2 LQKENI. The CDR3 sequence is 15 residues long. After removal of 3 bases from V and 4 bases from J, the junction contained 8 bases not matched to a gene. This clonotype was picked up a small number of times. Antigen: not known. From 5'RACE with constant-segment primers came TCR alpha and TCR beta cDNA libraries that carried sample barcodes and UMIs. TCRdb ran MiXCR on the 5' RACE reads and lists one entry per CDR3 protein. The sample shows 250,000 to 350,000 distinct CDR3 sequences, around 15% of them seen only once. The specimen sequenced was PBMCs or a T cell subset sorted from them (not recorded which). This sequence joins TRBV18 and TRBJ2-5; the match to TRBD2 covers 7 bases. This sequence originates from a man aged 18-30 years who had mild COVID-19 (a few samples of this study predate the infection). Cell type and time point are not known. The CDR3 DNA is TGTGCCAGCTCACCCTTGGCGGGAGCCACAGAGACCCAGTACTTC. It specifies CASSPLAGATETQYF. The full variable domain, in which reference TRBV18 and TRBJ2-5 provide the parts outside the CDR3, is NAGVMQNPRHLVRRRGQEARLRCSPMKGHSHVYWYRQLPEEGLKFMVYLQKENIIDESGMPKERFSAEFPKEGPSILRIQQVVRGDSAAYFCASSPLAGATETQYFGPGTRLLVL.